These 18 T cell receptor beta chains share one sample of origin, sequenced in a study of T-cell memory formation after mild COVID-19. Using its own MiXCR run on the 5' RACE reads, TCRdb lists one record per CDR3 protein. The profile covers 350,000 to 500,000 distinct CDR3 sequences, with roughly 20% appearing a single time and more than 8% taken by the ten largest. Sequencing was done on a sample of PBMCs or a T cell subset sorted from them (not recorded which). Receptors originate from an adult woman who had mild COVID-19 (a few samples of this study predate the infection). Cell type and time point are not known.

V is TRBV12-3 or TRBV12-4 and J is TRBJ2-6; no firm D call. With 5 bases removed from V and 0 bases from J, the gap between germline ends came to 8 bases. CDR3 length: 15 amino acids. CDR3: CASSPEISGANVLTF. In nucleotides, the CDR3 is TGTGCCAGCAGTCCAGAGATCTCTGGGGCCAACGTCCTGACTTTC.

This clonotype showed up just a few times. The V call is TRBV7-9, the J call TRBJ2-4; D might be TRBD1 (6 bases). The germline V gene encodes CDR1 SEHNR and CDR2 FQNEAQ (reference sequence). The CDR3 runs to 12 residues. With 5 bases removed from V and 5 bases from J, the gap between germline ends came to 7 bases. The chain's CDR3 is CASSRTENIQYF. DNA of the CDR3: TGTGCCAGCAGCCGGACAGAAAACATTCAGTACTTC.

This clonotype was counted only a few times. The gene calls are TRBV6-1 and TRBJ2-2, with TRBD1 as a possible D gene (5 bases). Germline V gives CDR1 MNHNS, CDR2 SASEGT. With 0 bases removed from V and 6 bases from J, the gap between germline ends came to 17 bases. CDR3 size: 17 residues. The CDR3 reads CASSEASGIVFAGELFF. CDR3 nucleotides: TGTGCCAGCAGTGAAGCTTCAGGGATCGTCTTCGCCGGGGAGCTGTTTTTT.

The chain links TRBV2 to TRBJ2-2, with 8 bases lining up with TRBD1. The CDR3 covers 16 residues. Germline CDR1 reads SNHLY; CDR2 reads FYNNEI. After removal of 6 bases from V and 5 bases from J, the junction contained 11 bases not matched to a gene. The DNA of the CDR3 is TGTGCCAGCAGCCAATGGGGCAGGGGGCGTACCGGGGAGCTGTTTTTT. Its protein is CASSQWGRGRTGELFF.

The CDR3 here is CSVETGTVYNEQFF. In nucleotides, the CDR3 is TGCAGCGTTGAGACCGGGACGGTATACAATGAGCAGTTCTTC. The chain links TRBV29-1 to TRBJ2-1, with D perhaps given as TRBD1 or TRBD2 (5 bases each). CDR1 SQVTM and CDR2 ANQGSEA come from the germline V gene. This CDR3 is 14 amino acids long. V lost 3 bases and J 4 bases, leaving 13 bases between the germline ends.

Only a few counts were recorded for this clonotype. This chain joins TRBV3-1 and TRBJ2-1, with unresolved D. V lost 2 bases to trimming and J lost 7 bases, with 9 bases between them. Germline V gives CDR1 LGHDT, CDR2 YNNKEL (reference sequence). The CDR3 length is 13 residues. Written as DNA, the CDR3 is TGTGCCAGCAGCCAACAGCCCATTAATGAGCAGTTCTTC. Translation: CASSQQPINEQFF.

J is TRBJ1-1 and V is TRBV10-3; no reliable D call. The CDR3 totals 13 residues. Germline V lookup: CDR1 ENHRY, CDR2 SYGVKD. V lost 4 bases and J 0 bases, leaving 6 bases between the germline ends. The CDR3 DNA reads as TGTGCCATCAGTGCACACTTGAACACTGAAGCTTTCTTT. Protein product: CAISAHLNTEAFF.

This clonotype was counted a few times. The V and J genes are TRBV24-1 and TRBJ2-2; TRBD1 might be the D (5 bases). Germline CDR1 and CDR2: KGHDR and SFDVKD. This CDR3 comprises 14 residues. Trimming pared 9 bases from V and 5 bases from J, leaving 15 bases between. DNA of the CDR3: TGTGCCACCCAACAGGTCTTAGGAACCGGGGAGCTGTTTTTT. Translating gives CATQQVLGTGELFF.

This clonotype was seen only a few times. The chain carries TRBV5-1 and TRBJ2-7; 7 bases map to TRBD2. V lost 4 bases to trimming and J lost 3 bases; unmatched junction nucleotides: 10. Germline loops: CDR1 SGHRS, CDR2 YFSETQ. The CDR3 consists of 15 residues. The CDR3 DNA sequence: TGCGCCAGCAGCCCGGACGGGGGGTTCCTCTACGAGCAGTACTTC. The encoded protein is CASSPDGGFLYEQYF.

CDR3 sequence: CASSPRQPTSGGGYEQYF. In DNA, the CDR3 is TGCGCCAGCAGCCCACGCCAACCGACTAGCGGGGGAGGGTACGAGCAGTACTTC. The chain uses TRBV4-1 and TRBJ2-7, with TRBD2 identical over 12 bases. V was clipped by 4 bases and J by 4 bases; unmatched bases: 14. The CDR3 spans 18 residues. Germline V gene data show CDR1 as MGHRA and CDR2 as YSYEKL.

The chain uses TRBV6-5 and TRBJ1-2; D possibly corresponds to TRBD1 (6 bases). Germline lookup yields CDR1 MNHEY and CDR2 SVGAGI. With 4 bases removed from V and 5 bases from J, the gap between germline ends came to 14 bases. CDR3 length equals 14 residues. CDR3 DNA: TGTGCCAGCAGTTCCTACGGACAGCTTTATGGCTACACCTTC. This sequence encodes CASSSYGQLYGYTF.

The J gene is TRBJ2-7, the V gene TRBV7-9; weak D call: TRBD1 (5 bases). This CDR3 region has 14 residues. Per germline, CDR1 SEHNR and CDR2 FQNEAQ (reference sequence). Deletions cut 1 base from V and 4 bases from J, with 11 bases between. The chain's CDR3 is CASSLGPGHYEQYF. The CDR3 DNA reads TGTGCCAGCAGCTTAGGCCCTGGACATTACGAGCAGTACTTC.

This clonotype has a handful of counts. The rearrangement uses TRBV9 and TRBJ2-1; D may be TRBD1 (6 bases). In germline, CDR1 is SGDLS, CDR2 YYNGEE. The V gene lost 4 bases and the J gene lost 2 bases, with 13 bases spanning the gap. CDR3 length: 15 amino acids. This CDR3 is CASSPETGPYNEQFF. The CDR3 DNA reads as TGTGCCAGCAGCCCAGAGACAGGACCCTACAATGAGCAGTTCTTC.

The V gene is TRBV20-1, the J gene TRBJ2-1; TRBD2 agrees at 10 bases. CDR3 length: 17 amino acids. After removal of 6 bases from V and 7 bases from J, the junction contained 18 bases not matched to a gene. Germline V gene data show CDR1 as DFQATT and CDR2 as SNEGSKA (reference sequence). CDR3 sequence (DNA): TGCAGTGCCGACCCCCGGACTAGCGGCATCTTGGGGAATGAGCAGTTCTTC. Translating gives CSADPRTSGILGNEQFF.

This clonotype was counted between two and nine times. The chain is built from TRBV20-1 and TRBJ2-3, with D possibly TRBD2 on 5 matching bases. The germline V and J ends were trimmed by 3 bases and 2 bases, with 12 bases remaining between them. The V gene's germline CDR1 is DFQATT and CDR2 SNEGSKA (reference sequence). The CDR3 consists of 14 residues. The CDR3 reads CSARGRTVTDTQYF. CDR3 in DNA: TGCAGTGCTAGGGGGAGAACCGTCACAGATACGCAGTATTTT.

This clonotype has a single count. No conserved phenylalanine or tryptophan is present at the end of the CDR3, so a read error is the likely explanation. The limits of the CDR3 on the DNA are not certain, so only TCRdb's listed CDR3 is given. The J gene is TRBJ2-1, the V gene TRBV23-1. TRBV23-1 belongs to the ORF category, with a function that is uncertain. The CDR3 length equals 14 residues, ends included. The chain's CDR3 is CASSQSEKYRFDGA.

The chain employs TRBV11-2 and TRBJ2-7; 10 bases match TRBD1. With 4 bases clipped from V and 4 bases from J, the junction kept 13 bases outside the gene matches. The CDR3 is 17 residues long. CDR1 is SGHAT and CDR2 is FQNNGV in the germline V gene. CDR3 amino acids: CASSSWSSGTGVYEQYF. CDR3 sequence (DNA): TGTGCCAGCAGCTCGTGGAGTAGCGGGACAGGGGTTTACGAGCAGTACTTC.

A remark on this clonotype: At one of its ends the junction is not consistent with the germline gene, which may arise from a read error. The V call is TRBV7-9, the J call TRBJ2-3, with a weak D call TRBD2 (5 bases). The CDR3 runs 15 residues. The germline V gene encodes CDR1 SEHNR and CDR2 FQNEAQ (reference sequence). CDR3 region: CASSYDSGFSDMQYF. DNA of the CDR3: TGTGCCAGCAGCTACGACTCGGGGTTCTCAGATATGCAGTATTTT.